This T cell receptor beta chain was found in a study of T cells in Graves' hyperthyroidism and ophthalmopathy. Study-level results: The blood repertoire included most of the expanded thyroid clonotypes above 0.001.

Amplification of TCR beta CDR3 regions was performed using RNA transcripts as template. TCR CDR3 regions were first amplified by RT-PCR with HTBI primers. One entry per CDR3 protein, called by TCRdb with MiXCR from the multiplex PCR reads. Of fewer than 650,000 distinct CDR3 sequences in the sample, approximately 15% were seen once. Diagnosing involved the use of clinical symptoms, serum thyroxine and TRAb, thyroid ultrasound and orbital computed tomography. V was shortened by 5 bases and J by 8 bases, with 19 bases between the two germline ends. This CDR3 has 15 amino acids. The V gene's germline CDR1 is LNHDA and CDR2 SQIVND (reference sequence). This clonotype was seen a few times. The antigen is unknown.

This clonotype originated in a woman aged 40 to 49 with Graves' hyperthyroidism. The rearrangement joins TRBV19 to TRBJ1-3; D unclear. Sequenced input: blood. The CDR3 DNA reads as TGTGCCAGTAGTGTCGCGGAACTAGTGGTGGACACCATATATTTT. Protein sequence: CASSVAELVVDTIYF.